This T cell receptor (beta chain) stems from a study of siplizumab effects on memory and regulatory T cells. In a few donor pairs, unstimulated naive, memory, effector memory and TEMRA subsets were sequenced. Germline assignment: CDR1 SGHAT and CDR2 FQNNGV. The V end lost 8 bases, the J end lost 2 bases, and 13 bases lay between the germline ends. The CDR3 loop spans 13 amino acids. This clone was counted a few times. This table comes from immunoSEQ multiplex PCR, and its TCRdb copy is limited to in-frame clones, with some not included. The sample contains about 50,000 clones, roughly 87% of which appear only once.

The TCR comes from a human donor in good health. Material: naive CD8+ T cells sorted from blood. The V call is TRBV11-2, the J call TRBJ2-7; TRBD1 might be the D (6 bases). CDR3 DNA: TGTGCCAGCCTCCGGCCAGGGGCCTACGAGCAGTACTTC. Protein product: CASLRPGAYEQYF.